This T cell receptor beta chain was recorded in a study of T cells in Graves' hyperthyroidism and ophthalmopathy. Turning to the study itself: At the time of initial diagnosis and before any treatment, peripheral blood was collected. Broader study findings: Ophthalmopathy and stable hyperthyroidism were separated by a 13 V-J model.

This clonotype was detected only a few times. The antigen remains unidentified. Given a much more abundant clone one base away, this may be a read error. The CDR3 is made up of 14 amino acids. From germline, CDR1 is DFQATT and CDR2 SNEGSKA (reference sequence). The V end lost 0 bases, the J end lost 5 bases, and 14 bases lay between the germline ends. Amplified regions were TCR beta CDR3 sequences from RNA transcripts. HTBI primers were employed in a first-round RT-PCR of the TCR CDR3. TCRdb reprocessed the multiplex PCR reads via MiXCR and lists one record per CDR3 protein. Of about 560,000 distinct CDR3 sequences listed, approximately 14% are singletons. Those with hyperthyroidism were 18 to 65 years old, newly diagnosed, and ill for under 2 months. Diagnoses used clinical symptoms, serum thyroxine and TRAb, thyroid ultrasound and orbital computed tomography.

The sequenced sample was blood. The chain employs TRBV20-1 and TRBJ2-7; no clear D. This TCR was recovered from a woman between 35 and 50 years old with Graves' hyperthyroidism. The CDR3 here is CSARDQILGHEQYF. In DNA, the CDR3 is TGCAGTGCTAGAGATCAGATTTTAGGCCACGAGCAGTACTTC.